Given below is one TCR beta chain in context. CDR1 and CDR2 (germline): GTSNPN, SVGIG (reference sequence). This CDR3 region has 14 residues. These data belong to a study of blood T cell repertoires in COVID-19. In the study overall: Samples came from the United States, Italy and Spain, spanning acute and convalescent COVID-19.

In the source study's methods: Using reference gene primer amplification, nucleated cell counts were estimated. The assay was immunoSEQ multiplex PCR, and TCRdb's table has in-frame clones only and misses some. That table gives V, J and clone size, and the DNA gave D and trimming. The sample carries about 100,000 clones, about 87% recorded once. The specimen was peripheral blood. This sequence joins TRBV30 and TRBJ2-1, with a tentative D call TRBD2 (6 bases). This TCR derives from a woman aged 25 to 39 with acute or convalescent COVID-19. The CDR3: CALGGVSSYNEQFF. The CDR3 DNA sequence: TGTGCGCTGGGCGGGGTGAGCTCCTACAATGAGCAGTTCTTC. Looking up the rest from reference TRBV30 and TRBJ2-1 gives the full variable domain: SQTIHQWPATLVQPVGSPLSLECTVEGTSNPNLYWYRQAAGRGLQLLFYSVGIGQISSEVPQNLSASRPQDRQFILSSKKLLLSDSGFYLCALGGVSSYNEQFFGPGTRLTVL.